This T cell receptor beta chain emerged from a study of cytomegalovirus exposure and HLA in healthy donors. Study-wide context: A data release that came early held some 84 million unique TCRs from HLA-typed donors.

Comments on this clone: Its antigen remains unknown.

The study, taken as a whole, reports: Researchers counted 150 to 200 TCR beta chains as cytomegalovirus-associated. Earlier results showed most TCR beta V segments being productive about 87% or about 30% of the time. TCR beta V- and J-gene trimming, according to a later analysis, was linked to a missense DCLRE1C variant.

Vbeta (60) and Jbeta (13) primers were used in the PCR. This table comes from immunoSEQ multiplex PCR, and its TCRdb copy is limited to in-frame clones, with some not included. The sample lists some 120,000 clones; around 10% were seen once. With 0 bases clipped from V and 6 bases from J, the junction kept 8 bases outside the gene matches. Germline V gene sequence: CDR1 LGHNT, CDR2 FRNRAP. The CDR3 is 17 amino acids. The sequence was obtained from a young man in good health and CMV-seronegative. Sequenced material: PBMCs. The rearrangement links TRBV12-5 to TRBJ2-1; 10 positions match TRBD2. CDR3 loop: CASGLVISLAGVNEQFF. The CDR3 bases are TGTGCTAGTGGTTTGGTAATTTCGCTAGCGGGAGTCAATGAGCAGTTCTTC. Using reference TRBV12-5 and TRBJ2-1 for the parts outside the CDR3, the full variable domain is DARVTQTPRHKVTEMGQEVTMRCQPILGHNTVFWYRQTMMQGLELLAYFRNRAPLDDSGMPKDRFSAEMPDATLATLKIQPSEPRDSAVYFCASGLVISLAGVNEQFFGPGTRLTVL.